This TCR beta chain was retrieved from a study of identical twins. Study results and limitations: Memory repertoires lacked the insertion deficit that abundant cord blood beta clonotypes showed.

From the 5' RACE reads, TCRdb called clonotypes with MiXCR, one entry per CDR3 protein. The sample contains about 500,000 distinct CDR3 sequences, approximately 14% of which appear only once. This clonotype appeared many times. Its antigen is not known. Healthy Caucasian donors formed the entire cohort. The V end was cut by 1 base, the J end by 2 bases, with 14 bases between. The CDR3 runs to 16 residues. From germline, CDR1 is LGHNA and CDR2 YNFKEQ. This sample also appeared in a second study, on yellow fever vaccine responses in identical twins.

The sequence was obtained from a woman aged 18-30 years in good health. Source material: CD4+ T cells sorted from blood. The V gene is TRBV4-2, the J gene TRBJ1-1; D is ambiguous. The DNA of the CDR3 is TGTGCCAGCAGCCAAGGCCCTCAACCGGGAAACACTGAAGCTTTCTTT. This translates into CASSQGPQPGNTEAFF.